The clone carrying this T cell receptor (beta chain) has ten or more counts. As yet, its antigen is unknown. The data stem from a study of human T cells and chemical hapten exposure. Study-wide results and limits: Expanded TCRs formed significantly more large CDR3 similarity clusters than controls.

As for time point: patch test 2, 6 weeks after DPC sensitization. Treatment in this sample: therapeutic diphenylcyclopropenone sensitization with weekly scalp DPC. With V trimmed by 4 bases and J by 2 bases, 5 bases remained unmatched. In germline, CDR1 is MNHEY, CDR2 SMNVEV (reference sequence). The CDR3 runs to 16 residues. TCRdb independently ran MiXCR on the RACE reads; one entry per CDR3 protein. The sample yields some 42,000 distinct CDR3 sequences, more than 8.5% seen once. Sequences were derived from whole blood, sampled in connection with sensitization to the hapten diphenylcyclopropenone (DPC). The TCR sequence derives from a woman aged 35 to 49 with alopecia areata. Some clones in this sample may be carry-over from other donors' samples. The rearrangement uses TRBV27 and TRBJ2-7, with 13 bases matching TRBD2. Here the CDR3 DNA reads TGTGCCAGCAGTTCCCCGGGACTAGCGGGGCCCTACGAGCAGTACTTC. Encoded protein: CASSSPGLAGPYEQYF.